This TCR beta chain derives from a study of cytomegalovirus exposure and HLA in healthy donors. The PCR used 60 Vbeta and 13 Jbeta primers. Data came from immunoSEQ multiplex PCR; TCRdb stores just in-frame clones and leaves some out. This table has 150,000 to 200,000 clones, about three quarters appearing once. Regarding this clone: Antigen unknown.

Study-wide results and limits: A likely sequencing artifact accounted for one observed cluster of highly shared sequence variants. Most TCR sequences proved rare, with some public TCRs found in many donors.

Unmatched junction bases numbered 10, after V lost 1 base and J lost 5 bases. The CDR3 spans 15 residues. From germline, CDR1 is GTSNPN and CDR2 SVGIG (reference sequence). Input material: PBMCs. The chain links TRBV30 to TRBJ2-7; 8 bases map to TRBD2. This TCR came from a man aged 25-45 years in good health and CMV-seropositive. The CDR3 bases are TGTGCCTGGAGTGGTGGTATAGCGGGATCCAACGAGCAGTACTTC. It yields the protein CAWSGGIAGSNEQYF.